Listed below are T cell receptor beta chains from one sample, sequenced in a study of cytomegalovirus exposure and HLA in healthy donors. Only in-frame clones appear in the TCRdb table, and some are missing; sequencing was by immunoSEQ multiplex PCR. The table has approximately 170,000 clones, almost 75% seen once. The sample consisted of PBMCs. These TCRs come from a woman between 18 and 30 years old in good health and CMV-seropositive. Both conserved end residues are part of each CDR3. The D gene is left open where the match is weak. Rows may omit the clone size; those that give it use once, few, many or a size class.

>TRBD2|TRBV4-2|TRBJ2-1|-
TGTGCCAGCAGCCAACCGGGGACTAGCGAAGGTGAGCAGTTCTTC
CASSQPGTSEGEQFF
>-|TRBV11-2|TRBJ1-3|-
TGTGCCAGCAGCTTAGTTGCAGGGCCATTAAATGGAAACACCATATATTTT
CASSLVAGPLNGNTIYF
>TRBD1|TRBV25-1|TRBJ1-5|-
TGTGCCAGCAGTGAAAACACAGGGGGCTGGAATCAGCCCCAGCATTTT
CASSENTGGWNQPQHF
>TRBD2|TRBV18|TRBJ2-3|-
TGTGCCAGCTCACCTAGCGGGGGAGTCACAGATACGCAGTATTTT
CASSPSGGVTDTQYF
>TRBD1|TRBV30|TRBJ1-3|-
TGTGCCTGGCGCCGGGACAGTAGACCTGGAAACACCATATATTTT
CAWRRDSRPGNTIYF
>-|TRBV6-5|TRBJ1-2|-
TGTGCCAGCAGTTACTCGAACAGCTATGGCTACACCTTC
CASSYSNSYGYTF
>TRBD2|TRBV9|TRBJ2-5|-
TGTGCCAGCTCAAGAGCCGGGGGGGAGACCCAGTACTTC
CASSRAGGETQYF
>-|TRBV6-5|TRBJ1-2|-
TGTGCCAGCAGTTTCGAACAGGGCGGACGCTATGGCTACACCTTC
CASSFEQGGRYGYTF
>TRBD1|TRBV7-8|TRBJ2-7|-
TGTGCCAGCAGCTTAGCTGACAGGGTTTTAGGGTACGAGCAGTACTTC
CASSLADRVLGYEQYF
>-|TRBV27|TRBJ1-2|-
TGTGCCAGCAGTTCCCGACAAGCCTATGGCTACACCTTC
CASSSRQAYGYTF
>TRBD1|TRBV4-3|TRBJ2-7|-
TGCGCCAGCAGCCAAGAGACAGGGGCATCCTACGAGCAGTACTTC
CASSQETGASYEQYF
>TRBD1|TRBV19|TRBJ2-3|-
TGTGCCAGTAGTCCTGGACAGGCCCCAGATACGCAGTATTTT
CASSPGQAPDTQYF
>-|TRBV20-1|TRBJ2-7|-
TGCAGTGCTAGAGATTCGGGTGAGCAGTACTTC
CSARDSGEQYF
>-|TRBV21-1|TRBJ1-4|-
TGTGTCGAAGGGTGGCATAAAGAGGGTAATGAAAAACTGTTTTTT
CVEGWHKEGNEKLFF
>-|TRBV6-1|TRBJ1-5|-
TGTGCCAGCAGTTTAGGCAATCAGCCCCAGCATTTT
CASSLGNQPQHF
>-|TRBV28|TRBJ1-3|-
TGTGCCTCGAAAGACACCGCCTCTGGAAACACCATATATTTT
CASKDTASGNTIYF
>-|TRBV11-2|TRBJ2-2|-
TGTGCCAGCAGCCTCCAGGTCTGGGACACCGGGGAGCTGTTTTTT
CASSLQVWDTGELFF
>TRBD2|TRBV29-1|TRBJ2-1|-
TGCAGCGTTGACGGACTAGCTGGCTACAATGAGCAGTTCTTC
CSVDGLAGYNEQFF
>TRBD1|TRBV9|TRBJ2-2|-
TGTGCCAGCAGCGCAAACCCCCACAGGGGAACCGGGGAGCTGTTTTTT
CASSANPHRGTGELFF
>-|TRBV7-9|TRBJ1-2|-
TGTGCCAGCAGCGCAGGGAAGCGCCTCTATGGCTACACCTTC
CASSAGKRLYGYTF
>TRBD1|TRBV19|TRBJ2-7|-
TGTGCCAGTAGTGCCGACAGGGGAACCTACGAGCAGTACTTC
CASSADRGTYEQYF
>TRBD2|TRBV4-1|TRBJ2-2|few
TGCGCCAGCAGCCGGGGCGGGGGGCTCACCGGGGAGCTGTTTTTT
CASSRGGGLTGELFF
>-|TRBV5-1|TRBJ2-1|-
TGCGCCAGCAGCCGAACCACCGGGGGTTATGAGCAGTTCTTC
CASSRTTGGYEQFF
>TRBD2|TRBV5-6|TRBJ2-3|-
TGTGCCAGCAGGCGAGGTTCTAGCGGAGACACAGATACGCAGTATTTT
CASRRGSSGDTDTQYF
>TRBD1|TRBV4-1|TRBJ1-4|-
TGCGCCAGCAGCCAAGTTTTGACAGGGATGGAAAAACTGTTTTTT
CASSQVLTGMEKLFF
>TRBD2|TRBV15|TRBJ2-1|-
TGTGCCACCAGCAGAGATAGCGGGGCCTTCAATGAGCAGTTCTTC
CATSRDSGAFNEQFF
>-|TRBV6-5|TRBJ1-4|-
TGTGCCAGCAGTGCTTCCCGACTAGATAATGAAAAACTGTTTTTT
CASSASRLDNEKLFF
>-|TRBV7-6|TRBJ1-2|-
TGTGCCAGCAGCAGCCACCCTACCCTAAACTATGGCTACACCTTC
CASSSHPTLNYGYTF
>-|TRBV5-8|TRBJ2-4|few
TGTGCCAGCAGTTTTAACGCCCCCACGGACATTCAGTACTTC
CASSFNAPTDIQYF
>-|TRBV7-2|TRBJ1-3|-
TGTGCCAGCAGCTTAACCCCACCGGGTTCTGGAAACACCATATATTTT
CASSLTPPGSGNTIYF
>TRBD2|TRBV7-9|TRBJ2-7|once
TGTGCCAGCAGCAAGGGACTAGCGGGGGGTTACGAGCAGTACTTC
CASSKGLAGGYEQYF
>TRBD1|TRBV5-6|TRBJ1-1|-
TGTGCCAGCAGCTTGGACAGGGGGCGCGGGACTGAAGCTTTCTTT
CASSLDRGRGTEAFF
>-|TRBV6-5|TRBJ2-7|-
TGTGCCAGCAGTTTTACCCAACGGAGCTACGAGCAGTACTTC
CASSFTQRSYEQYF
>-|TRBV19|TRBJ2-1|-
TGTGCCAGTAGATCGGCGGGGCGGGAGTTCTTC
CASRSAGREFF
>TRBD2|TRBV5-4|TRBJ2-7|-
TGTGCCAGCAGCTTGGCCGGAACGGGGGGGCCTTACGAGCAGTACTTC
CASSLAGTGGPYEQYF
>-|TRBV29-1|TRBJ2-5|-
TGCAGCGTTGATAACATTCAAGAGACCCAGTACTTC
CSVDNIQETQYF
>TRBD1|TRBV18|TRBJ1-5|-
TGTGCCAGCTCACCATACAGGGACAGGGGGTTTCAGCCCCAGCATTTT
CASSPYRDRGFQPQHF
>TRBD2|TRBV4-2|TRBJ2-7|-
TGTGCCAGCAGCCAAGCTAGCGGGGGGGCCGTCGGAAGCTACGAGCAGTACTTC
CASSQASGGAVGSYEQYF
>TRBD1|TRBV11-2|TRBJ2-5|-
TGTGCCAGCAGCTTCCAAACCAGGGGGGAGACCCAGTACTTC
CASSFQTRGETQYF
>TRBD2|TRBV19|TRBJ2-6|few
TGTGCCAGTAGTGCCGGACTAGCGGGGGGGCCTGGGGCCAACGTCCTGACTTTC
CASSAGLAGGPGANVLTF
>TRBD1|TRBV5-4|TRBJ2-7|few
TGTGCCAGCAGCTCCACCGGGACAGCTTCCTACGAGCAGTACTTC
CASSSTGTASYEQYF
>TRBD1|TRBV28|TRBJ1-4|-
TGTGCCAGCAGTTTTCGGGCAGGGGGTGAAAAACTGTTTTTT
CASSFRAGGEKLFF
>-|TRBV15|TRBJ2-1|few
TGTGCCACCAGCAGAGAAACTTGGGCGGAGCAGTTCTTC
CATSRETWAEQFF
>TRBD1|TRBV4-1|TRBJ2-7|-
TGCGCCAGCAGCCAAATTCACCGGGACAGGGACACCTACGAGCAGTACTTC
CASSQIHRDRDTYEQYF
>TRBD1|TRBV7-2|TRBJ1-6|-
TGTGCCAGCAGCTTCGACAGGGGGAATTCACCCCTCCACTTT
CASSFDRGNSPLHF
>TRBD1|TRBV27|TRBJ1-6|-
TGTGCCAGCAGTTCGGGACAGTATAATTCACCCCTCCACTTT
CASSSGQYNSPLHF
>-|TRBV7-2|TRBJ2-2|-
TGTGCCAGCAGCTTTTCTCGCGGTCACGGCGGGGAGCTGTTTTTT
CASSFSRGHGGELFF
>-|TRBV6-5|TRBJ1-4|-
TGTGCCAGCAGTTACTCCCCGAGGGAAAAACTGTTTTTT
CASSYSPREKLFF
>-|TRBV29-1|TRBJ2-7|-
TGCAGCGTTGTAACTGTCTACGAGCAGTACTTC
CSVVTVYEQYF
>-|TRBV5-4|TRBJ1-6|-
TGTGCCAGCAGCCTTGGACCCAGGGAACGGTCACCCCTCCACTTT
CASSLGPRERSPLHF
>TRBD1|TRBV7-8|TRBJ1-5|few
TGTGCCAGCAGCGCAGGGGGGCATTTACGCAATCAGCCCCAGCATTTT
CASSAGGHLRNQPQHF
>TRBD2|TRBV5-4|TRBJ2-3|-
TGTGCCAGCAGCCTCGTACTAGCGGGGGACGATACGCAGTATTTT
CASSLVLAGDDTQYF